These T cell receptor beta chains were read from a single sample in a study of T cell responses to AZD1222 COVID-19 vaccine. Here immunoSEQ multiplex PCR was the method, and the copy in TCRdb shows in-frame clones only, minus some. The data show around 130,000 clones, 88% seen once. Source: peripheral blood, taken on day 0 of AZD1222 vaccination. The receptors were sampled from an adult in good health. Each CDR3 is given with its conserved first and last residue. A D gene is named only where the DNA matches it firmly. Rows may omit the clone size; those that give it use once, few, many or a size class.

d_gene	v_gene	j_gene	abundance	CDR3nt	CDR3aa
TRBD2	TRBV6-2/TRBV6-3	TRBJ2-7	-	TGTGCCAGCAGCCAGACTAGCGGGAGTTCCTACGAGCAGTACTTC	CASSQTSGSSYEQYF
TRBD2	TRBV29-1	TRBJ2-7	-	TGCAGCGTCCTCGGTAGCGGGAGCTACGAGCAGTACTTC	CSVLGSGSYEQYF
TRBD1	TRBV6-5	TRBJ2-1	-	TGTGCCAGCAACAGACAGGGTAGCTCCTACAATGAGCAGTTCTTC	CASNRQGSSYNEQFF
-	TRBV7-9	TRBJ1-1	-	TGTGCCAGCAGCCCGGGGACCAGGAACACTGAAGCTTTCTTT	CASSPGTRNTEAFF
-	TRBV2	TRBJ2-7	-	TGTGCCAGCAGCGGGCGCTACTACGAGCAGTACTTC	CASSGRYYEQYF
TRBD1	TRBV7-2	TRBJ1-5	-	TGTGCCAGCAGCTCGGGACAGGGTTTAGGTCAGCCCCAGCATTTT	CASSSGQGLGQPQHF
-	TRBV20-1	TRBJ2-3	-	TGCAGTGCTAGTCCGCGGGGCCCCACAGATACGCAGTATTTT	CSASPRGPTDTQYF
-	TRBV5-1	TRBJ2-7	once	TGCGCCAGCAGCTTGGCAGGACTGTCCAGCTCCTACGAGCAGTACTTC	CASSLAGLSSSYEQYF
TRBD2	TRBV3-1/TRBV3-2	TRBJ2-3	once	TGTGCCAGCAGCTACTATCTAGCGGGGGTAGATACGCAGTATTTT	CASSYYLAGVDTQYF
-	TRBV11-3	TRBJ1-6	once	TGTGCCAGCAGCTTAGGTGGCGGCGGGTCCCTCCACTTT	CASSLGGGGSLHF
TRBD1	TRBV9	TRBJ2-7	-	TGTGCCAGCAGCGTAGGGCAGGGGGCCGAGCAGTACTTC	CASSVGQGAEQYF
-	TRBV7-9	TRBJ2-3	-	TGTGCCAGCAGCTTAGCTACATCTGATACGCAGTATTTT	CASSLATSDTQYF
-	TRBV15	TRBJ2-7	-	TGTGCCACCAGCAGAGATCCCGGTTACGAGCAGTACTTC	CATSRDPGYEQYF
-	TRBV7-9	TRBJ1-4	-	TGTGCCAGCAGCGCGAACTCAGGGGAAAAACTGTTTTTT	CASSANSGEKLFF
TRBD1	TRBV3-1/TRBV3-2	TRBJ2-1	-	TGTGCCAGCAGCCGAGGGACAGGGGGCCTTGAGCAGTTCTTC	CASSRGTGGLEQFF
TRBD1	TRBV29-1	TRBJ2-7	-	TGCAGCGCTCAACGGACAGGAGACTACGAGCAGTACTTC	CSAQRTGDYEQYF
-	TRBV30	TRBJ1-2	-	TGTGCCTGGGGACGGTCTAACTATGGCTACACCTTC	CAWGRSNYGYTF